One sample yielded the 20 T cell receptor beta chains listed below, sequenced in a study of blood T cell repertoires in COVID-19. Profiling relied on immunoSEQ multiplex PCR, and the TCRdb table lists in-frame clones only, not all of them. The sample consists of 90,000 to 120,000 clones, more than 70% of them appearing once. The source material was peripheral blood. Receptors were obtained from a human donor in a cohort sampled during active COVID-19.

In DNA, the CDR3 is TGCGCCAGCAGCCAAGTGAGCGGCAGAGCGGGGGAGCAGTACTTC. Translating it yields CASSQVSGRAGEQYF. The V call is TRBV4-3, the J call TRBJ2-7; 7 bases line up with TRBD2. The CDR3 runs 15 residues. The junction had 10 bases not matched to a gene; V was cut back by 1 base and J by 7 bases. Per germline, CDR1 LGHNA and CDR2 YSLEER.

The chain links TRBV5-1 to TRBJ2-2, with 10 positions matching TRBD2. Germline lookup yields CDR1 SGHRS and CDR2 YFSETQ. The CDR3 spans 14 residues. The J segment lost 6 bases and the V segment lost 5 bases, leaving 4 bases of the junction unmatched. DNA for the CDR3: TGCGCCAGCAGTCTAGCGGGAGCGGCCGGGGAGCTGTTTTTT. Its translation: CASSLAGAAGELFF.

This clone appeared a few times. The CDR3 spells CASSLEGPAGETQYF. DNA for the CDR3: TGTGCCAGCAGCTTAGAAGGCCCAGCGGGAGAGACCCAGTACTTC. The chain has TRBV7-2 and TRBJ2-5; D possibly corresponds to TRBD2 (6 bases). CDR1 SGHTA and CDR2 FQGNSA come from the germline V gene. The CDR3 is 15 amino acids. The germline V and J ends were trimmed by 1 base and 4 bases, with 13 bases remaining between them.

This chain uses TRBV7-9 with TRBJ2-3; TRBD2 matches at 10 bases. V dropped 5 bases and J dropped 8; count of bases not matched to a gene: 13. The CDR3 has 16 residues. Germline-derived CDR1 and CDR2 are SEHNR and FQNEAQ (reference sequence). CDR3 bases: TGTGCCAGCAGCGTCGGGGAGCTAGCGGGAGTAGGTACGCAGTATTTT. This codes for CASSVGELAGVGTQYF.

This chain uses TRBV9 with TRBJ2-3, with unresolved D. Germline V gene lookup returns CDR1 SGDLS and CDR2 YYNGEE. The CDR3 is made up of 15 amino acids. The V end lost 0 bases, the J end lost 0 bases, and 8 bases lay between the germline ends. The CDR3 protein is CASSVAPGSTDTQYF. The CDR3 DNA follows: TGTGCCAGCAGCGTAGCGCCAGGTAGCACAGATACGCAGTATTTT.

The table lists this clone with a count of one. This chain's CDR3 is CAISGDRGNQPQHF. The CDR3 DNA sequence: TGTGCCATCAGTGGGGACAGGGGGAATCAGCCCCAGCATTTT. V and J are TRBV10-3 and TRBJ1-5; TRBD1 aligns across 11 bases. The CDR3 extends over 14 amino acids. The ends lost 4 bases at V and 4 bases at J; junction bases unmatched: 0. Germline CDR1 is ENHRY and CDR2 is SYGVKD.

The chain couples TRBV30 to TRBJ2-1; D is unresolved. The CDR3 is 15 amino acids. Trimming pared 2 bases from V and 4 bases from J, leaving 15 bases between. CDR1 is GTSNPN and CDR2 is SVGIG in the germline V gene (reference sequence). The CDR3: CAWSRTRVGYNEQFF. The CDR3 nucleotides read TGTGCCTGGAGTCGAACCCGAGTCGGGTACAATGAGCAGTTCTTC.

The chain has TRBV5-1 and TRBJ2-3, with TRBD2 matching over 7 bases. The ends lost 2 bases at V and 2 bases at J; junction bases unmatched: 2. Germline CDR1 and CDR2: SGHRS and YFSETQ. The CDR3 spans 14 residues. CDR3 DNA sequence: TGCGCCAGCAGCTTCCAGCGGGACACAGATACGCAGTATTTT. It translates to CASSFQRDTDTQYF.

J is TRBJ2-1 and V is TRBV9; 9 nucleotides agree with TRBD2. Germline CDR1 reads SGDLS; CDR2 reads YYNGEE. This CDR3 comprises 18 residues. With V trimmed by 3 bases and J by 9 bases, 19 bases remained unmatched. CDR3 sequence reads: CASSAVPGGRAIYGEQFF. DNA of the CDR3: TGTGCCAGCAGCGCCGTTCCCGGCGGGAGGGCAATATATGGTGAGCAGTTCTTC.

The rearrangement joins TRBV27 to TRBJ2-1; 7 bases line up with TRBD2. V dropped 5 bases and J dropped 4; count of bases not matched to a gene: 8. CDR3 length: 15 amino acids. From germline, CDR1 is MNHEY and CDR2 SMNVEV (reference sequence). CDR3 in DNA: TGTGCCAGCAGTCCTTCTAGCGGACCTTACAATGAGCAGTTCTTC. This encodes CASSPSSGPYNEQFF.

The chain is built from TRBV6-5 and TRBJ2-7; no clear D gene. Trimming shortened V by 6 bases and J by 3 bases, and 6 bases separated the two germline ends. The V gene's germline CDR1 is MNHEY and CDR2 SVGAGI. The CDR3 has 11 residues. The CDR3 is CASSDNYEQYF. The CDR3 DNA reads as TGTGCCAGCAGCGACAACTACGAGCAGTACTTC.

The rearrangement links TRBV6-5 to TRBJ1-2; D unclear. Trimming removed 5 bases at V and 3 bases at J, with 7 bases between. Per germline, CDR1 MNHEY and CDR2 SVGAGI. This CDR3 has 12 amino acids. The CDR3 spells CASSPRDYGYTF. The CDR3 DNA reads TGTGCCAGCAGTCCCCGGGACTATGGCTACACCTTC.

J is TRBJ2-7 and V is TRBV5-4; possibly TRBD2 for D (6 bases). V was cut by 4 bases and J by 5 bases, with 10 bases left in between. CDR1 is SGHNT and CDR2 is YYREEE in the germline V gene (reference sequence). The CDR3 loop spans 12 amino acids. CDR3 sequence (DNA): TGTGCCAGCAGCCACGGGAGTGACGAGCAGTACGTC. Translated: CASSHGSDEQYV.

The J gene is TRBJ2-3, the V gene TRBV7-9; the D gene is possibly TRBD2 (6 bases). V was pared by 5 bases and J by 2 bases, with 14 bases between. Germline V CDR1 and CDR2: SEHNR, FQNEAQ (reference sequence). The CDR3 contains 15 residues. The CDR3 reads CASSLSSGITDTQYF. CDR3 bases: TGTGCCAGCAGCCTTAGTAGCGGAATCACAGATACGCAGTATTTT.

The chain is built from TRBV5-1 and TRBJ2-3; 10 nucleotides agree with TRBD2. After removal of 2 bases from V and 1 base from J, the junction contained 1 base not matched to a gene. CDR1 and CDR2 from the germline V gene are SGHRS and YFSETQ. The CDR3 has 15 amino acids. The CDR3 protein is CASSLGLAGTDTQYF. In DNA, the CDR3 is TGCGCCAGCAGCTTAGGACTAGCGGGCACAGATACGCAGTATTTT. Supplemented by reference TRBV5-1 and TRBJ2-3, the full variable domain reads KAGVTQTPRYLIKTRGQQVTLSCSPISGHRSVSWYQQTPGQGLQFLFEYFSETQRNKGNFPGRFSGRQFSNSRSEMNVSTLELGDSALYLCASSLGLAGTDTQYFGPGTRLTVL.

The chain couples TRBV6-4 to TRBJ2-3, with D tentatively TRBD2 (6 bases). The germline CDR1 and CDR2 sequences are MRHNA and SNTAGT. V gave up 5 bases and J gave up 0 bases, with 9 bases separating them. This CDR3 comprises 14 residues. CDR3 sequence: CASSRSGSTDTQYF. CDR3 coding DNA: TGTGCCAGCAGTAGAAGCGGGAGCACAGATACGCAGTATTTT.

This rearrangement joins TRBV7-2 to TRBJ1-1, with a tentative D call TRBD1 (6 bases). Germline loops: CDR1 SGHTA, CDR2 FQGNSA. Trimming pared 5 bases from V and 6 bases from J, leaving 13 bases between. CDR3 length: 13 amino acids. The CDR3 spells CASSPDRMAEAFF. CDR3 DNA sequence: TGTGCCAGCAGCCCGGACAGAATGGCTGAAGCTTTCTTT.

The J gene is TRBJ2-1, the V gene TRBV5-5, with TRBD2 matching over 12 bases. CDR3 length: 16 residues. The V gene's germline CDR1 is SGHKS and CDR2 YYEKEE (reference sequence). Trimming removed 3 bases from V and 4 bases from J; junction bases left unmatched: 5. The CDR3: CASSSLAGGIYNEQFF. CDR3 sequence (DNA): TGTGCCAGCAGCTCCCTAGCGGGAGGGATATACAATGAGCAGTTCTTC.

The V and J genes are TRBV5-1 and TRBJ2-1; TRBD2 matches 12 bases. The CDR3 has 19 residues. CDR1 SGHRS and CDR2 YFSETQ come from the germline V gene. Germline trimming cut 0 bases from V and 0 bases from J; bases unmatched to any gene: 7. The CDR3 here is CASSLVTGTSGFSYNEQFF. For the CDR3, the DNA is TGCGCCAGCAGCTTGGTGACCGGGACTAGCGGGTTCTCCTACAATGAGCAGTTCTTC.

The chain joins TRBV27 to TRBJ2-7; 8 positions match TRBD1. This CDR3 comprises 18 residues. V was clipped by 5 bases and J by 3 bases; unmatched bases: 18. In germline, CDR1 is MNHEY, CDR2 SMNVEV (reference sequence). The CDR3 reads CASSAKTATGVKYYEQYF. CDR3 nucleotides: TGTGCCAGCAGTGCAAAGACGGCGACAGGGGTCAAGTACTACGAGCAGTACTTC.